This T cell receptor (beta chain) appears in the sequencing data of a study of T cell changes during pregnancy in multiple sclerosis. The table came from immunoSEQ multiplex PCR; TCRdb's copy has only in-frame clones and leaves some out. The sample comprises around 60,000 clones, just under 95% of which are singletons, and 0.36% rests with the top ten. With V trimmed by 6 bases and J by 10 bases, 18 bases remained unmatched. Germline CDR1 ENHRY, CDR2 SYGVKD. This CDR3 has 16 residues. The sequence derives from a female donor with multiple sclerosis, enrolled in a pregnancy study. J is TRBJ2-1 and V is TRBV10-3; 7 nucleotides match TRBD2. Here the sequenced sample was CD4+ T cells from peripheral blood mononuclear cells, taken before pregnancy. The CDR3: CAISGFPTRLAWEQFF. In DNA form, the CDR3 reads TGTGCCATCAGCGGTTTCCCCACAAGACTAGCTTGGGAGCAGTTCTTC.